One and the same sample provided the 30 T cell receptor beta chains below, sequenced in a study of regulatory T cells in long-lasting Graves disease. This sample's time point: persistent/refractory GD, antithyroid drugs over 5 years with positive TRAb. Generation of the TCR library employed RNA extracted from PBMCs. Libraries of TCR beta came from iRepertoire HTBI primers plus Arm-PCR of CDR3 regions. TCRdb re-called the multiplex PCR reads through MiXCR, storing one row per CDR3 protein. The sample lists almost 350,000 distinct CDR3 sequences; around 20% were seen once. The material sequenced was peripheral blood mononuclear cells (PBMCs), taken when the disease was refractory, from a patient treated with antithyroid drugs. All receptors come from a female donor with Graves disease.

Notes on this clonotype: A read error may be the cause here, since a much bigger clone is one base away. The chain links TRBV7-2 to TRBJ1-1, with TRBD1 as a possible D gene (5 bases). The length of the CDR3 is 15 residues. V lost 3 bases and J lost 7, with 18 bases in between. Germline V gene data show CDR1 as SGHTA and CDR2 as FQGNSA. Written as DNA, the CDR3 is TGTGCCAGCAGCTTCAGTGAATCGGGGGTTATTGAAGCTTTCTTT. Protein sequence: CASSFSESGVIEAFF.

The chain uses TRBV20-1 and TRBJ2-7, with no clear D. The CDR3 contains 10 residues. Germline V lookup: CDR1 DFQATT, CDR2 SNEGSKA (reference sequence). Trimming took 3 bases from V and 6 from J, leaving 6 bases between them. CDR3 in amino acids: CSASSLEQYF. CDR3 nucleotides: TGCAGTGCTAGTTCCCTCGAGCAGTACTTC.

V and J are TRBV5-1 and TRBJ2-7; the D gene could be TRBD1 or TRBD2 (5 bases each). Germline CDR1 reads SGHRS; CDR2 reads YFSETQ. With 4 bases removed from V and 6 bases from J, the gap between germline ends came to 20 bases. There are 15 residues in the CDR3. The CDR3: CASSPGGERRGEQYF. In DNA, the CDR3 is TGCGCCAGCAGCCCTGGGGGTGAGAGACGCGGCGAGCAGTACTTC. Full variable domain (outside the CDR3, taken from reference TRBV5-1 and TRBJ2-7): KAGVTQTPRYLIKTRGQQVTLSCSPISGHRSVSWYQQTPGQGLQFLFEYFSETQRNKGNFPGRFSGRQFSNSRSEMNVSTLELGDSALYLCASSPGGERRGEQYFGPGTRLTVT.

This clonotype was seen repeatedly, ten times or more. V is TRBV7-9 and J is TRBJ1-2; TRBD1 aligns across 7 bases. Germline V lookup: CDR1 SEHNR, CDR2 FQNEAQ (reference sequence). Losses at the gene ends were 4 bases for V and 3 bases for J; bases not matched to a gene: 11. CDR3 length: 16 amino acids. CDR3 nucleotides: TGTGCCAGCAGCTCCACAGGGGCCTCTTCGGACTATGGCTACACCTTC. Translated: CASSSTGASSDYGYTF. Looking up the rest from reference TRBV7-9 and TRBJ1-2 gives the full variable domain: DTGVSQNPRHKITKRGQNVTFRCDPISEHNRLYWYRQTLGQGPEFLTYFQNEAQLEKSRLLSDRFSAERPKGSFSTLEIQRTEQGDSAMYLCASSSTGASSDYGYTFGSGTRLTVV.

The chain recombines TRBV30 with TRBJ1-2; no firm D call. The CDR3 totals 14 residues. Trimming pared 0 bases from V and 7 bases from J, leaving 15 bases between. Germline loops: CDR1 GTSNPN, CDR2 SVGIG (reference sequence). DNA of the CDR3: TGTGCCTGGAGTGTACTAGGAGGGCCCGGTGGCTACACCTTC. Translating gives CAWSVLGGPGGYTF.

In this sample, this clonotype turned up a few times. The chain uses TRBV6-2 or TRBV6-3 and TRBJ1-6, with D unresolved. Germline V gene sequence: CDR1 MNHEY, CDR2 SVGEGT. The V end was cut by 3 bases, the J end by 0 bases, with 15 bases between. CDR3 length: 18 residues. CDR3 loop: CASSYRTPPSSYNSPLHF. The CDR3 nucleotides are TGTGCCAGCAGTTATCGTACCCCACCGAGCTCCTATAATTCACCCCTCCACTTT.

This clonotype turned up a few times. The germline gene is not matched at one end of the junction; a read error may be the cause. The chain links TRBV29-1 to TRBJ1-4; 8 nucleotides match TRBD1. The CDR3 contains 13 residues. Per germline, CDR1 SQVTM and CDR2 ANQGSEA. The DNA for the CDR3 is TGCAGCGTTGAAAGGGACAGGTCTGAAAAGCTGTTTTTT. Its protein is CSVERDRSEKLFF.

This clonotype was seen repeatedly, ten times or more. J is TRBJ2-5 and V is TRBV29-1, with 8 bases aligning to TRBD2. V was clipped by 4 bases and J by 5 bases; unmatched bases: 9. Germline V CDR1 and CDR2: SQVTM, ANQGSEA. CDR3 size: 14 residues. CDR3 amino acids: CSVAVSGSWETQYF. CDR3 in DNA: TGCAGCGTTGCAGTCAGCGGGAGCTGGGAGACCCAGTACTTC.

The CDR3 sequence: CSAELDYEQYF. The DNA for the CDR3 is TGCAGCGCTGAGCTGGACTACGAGCAGTACTTC. The chain is built from TRBV29-1 and TRBJ2-7; unclear D gene. Per the germline V gene, CDR1 is SQVTM and CDR2 is ANQGSEA. This CDR3 contains 11 residues. V was shortened by 7 bases and J by 3 bases, with 10 bases between the two germline ends.

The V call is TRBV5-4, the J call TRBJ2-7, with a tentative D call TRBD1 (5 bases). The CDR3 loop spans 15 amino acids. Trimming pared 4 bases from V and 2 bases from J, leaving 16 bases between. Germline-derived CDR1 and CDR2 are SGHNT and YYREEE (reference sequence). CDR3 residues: CASSPDSLVPYEQYF. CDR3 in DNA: TGTGCCAGCAGCCCCGACAGTCTTGTTCCCTACGAGCAGTACTTC.

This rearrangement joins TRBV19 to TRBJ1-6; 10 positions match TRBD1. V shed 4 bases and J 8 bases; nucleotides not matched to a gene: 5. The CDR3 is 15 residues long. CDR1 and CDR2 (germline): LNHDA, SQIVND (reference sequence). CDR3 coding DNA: TGTGCCAGTAGTAGGATCGGGACAGGGGATTCACCCCTCCACTTT. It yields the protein CASSRIGTGDSPLHF.

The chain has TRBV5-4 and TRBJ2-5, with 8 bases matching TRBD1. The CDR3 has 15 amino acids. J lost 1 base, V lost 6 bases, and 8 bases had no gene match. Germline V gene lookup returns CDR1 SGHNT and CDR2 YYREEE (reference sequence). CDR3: CASIPAGGRQETQYF. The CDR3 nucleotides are TGTGCCAGCATCCCCGCAGGGGGCCGCCAAGAGACCCAGTACTTC. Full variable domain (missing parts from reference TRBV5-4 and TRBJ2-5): ETGVTQSPTHLIKTRGQQVTLRCSSQSGHNTVSWYQQALGQGPQFIFQYYREEENGRGNFPPRFSGLQFPNYSSELNVNALELDDSALYLCASIPAGGRQETQYFGPGTRLLVL.

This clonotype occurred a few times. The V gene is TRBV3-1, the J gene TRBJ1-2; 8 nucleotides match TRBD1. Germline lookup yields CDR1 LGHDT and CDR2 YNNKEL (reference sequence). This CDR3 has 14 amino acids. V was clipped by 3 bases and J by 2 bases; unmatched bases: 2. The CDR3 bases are TGTGCCAGCAGCCACAGGGACAGGAACTATGGCTACACCTTC. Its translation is CASSHRDRNYGYTF.

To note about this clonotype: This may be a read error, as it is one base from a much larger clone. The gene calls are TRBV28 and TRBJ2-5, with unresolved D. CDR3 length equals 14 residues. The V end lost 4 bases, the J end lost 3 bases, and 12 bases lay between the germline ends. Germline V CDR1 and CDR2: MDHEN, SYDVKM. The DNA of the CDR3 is TGTGCCAGCAGTTCATTGTCGGAGAAAGAGACCCAGTACTTC. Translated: CASSSLSEKETQYF.

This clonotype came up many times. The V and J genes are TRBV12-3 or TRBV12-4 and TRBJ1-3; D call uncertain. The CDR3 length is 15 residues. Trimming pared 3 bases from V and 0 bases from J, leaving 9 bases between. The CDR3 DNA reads TGTGCCAGCAGTTTCGGAGACTCCTCTGGAAACACCATATATTTT. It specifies CASSFGDSSGNTIYF.

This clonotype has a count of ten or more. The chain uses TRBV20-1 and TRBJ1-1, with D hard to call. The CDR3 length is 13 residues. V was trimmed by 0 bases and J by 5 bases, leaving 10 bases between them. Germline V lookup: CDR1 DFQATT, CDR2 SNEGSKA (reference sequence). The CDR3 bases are TGCAGTGCTAGAGATCCTAAAGGGACTGAAGCTTTCTTT. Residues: CSARDPKGTEAFF.

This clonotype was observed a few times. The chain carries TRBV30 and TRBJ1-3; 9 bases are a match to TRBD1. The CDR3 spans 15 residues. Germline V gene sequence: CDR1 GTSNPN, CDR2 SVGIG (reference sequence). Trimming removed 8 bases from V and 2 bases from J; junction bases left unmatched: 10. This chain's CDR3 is CATPGTGRTGNTIYF. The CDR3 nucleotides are TGTGCCACCCCCGGGACAGGGCGGACTGGAAACACCATATATTTT.

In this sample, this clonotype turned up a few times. The CDR3 protein is CASSPGYESSGNTIYF. In DNA, the CDR3 is TGTGCCAGCTCACCAGGATATGAAAGCTCTGGAAACACCATATATTTT. The chain uses TRBV18 and TRBJ1-3; D remains ambiguous. Trimming stripped 2 bases from V and 0 bases from J, with 11 bases between. In germline, CDR1 is KGHSH, CDR2 LQKENI. The CDR3 is made up of 16 amino acids.

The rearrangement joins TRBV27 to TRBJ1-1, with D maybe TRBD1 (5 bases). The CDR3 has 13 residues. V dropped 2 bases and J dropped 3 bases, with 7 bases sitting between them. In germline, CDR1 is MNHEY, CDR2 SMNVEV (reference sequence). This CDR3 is CASSLQGYTEAFF. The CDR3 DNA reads TGTGCCAGCAGTTTACAGGGATACACTGAAGCTTTCTTT.

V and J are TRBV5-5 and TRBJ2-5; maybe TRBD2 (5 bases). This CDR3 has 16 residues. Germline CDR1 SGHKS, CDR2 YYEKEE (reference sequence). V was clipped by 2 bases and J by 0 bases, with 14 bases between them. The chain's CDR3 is CASSFGVAQNQETQYF. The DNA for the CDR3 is TGTGCCAGCAGCTTTGGGGTAGCGCAAAACCAAGAGACCCAGTACTTC.

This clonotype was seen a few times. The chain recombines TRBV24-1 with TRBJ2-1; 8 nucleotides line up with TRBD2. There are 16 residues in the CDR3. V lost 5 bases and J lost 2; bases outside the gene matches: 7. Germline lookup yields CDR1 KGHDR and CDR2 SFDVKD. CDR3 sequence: CATSGTSPMTYNEQFF. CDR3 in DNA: TGTGCCACCAGTGGGACTAGCCCTATGACCTACAATGAGCAGTTCTTC.

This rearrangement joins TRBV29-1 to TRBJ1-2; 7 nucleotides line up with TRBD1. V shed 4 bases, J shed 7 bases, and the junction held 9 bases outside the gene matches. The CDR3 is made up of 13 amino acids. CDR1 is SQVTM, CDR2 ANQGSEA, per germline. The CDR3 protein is CSVGTGEKGGYTF. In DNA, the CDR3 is TGCAGCGTTGGCACAGGGGAGAAAGGTGGCTACACCTTC.

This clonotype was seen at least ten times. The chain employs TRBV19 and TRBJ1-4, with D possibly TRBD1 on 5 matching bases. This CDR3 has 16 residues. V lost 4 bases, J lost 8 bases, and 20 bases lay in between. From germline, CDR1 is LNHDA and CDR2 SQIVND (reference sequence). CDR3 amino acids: CASSRGRLVLDEKLFF. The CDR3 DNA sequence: TGTGCCAGTAGTAGGGGACGTTTGGTCCTGGACGAAAAACTGTTTTTT.

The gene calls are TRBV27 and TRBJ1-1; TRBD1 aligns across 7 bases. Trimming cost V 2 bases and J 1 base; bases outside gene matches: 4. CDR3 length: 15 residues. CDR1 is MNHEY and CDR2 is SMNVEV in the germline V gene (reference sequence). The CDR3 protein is CASSLGPGGNTEAFF. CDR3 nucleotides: TGTGCCAGCAGTTTAGGTCCAGGGGGGAACACTGAAGCTTTCTTT.

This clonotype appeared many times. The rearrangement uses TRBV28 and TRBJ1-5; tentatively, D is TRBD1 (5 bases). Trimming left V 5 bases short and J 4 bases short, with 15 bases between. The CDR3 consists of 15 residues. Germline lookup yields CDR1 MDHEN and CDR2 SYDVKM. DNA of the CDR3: TGTGCCAGCAGTCTCGGTAGGGGTGGTAATCAGCCCCAGCATTTT. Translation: CASSLGRGGNQPQHF. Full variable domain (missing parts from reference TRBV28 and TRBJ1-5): DVKVTQSSRYLVKRTGEKVFLECVQDMDHENMFWYRQDPGLGLRLIYFSYDVKMKEKGDIPEGYSVSREKKERFSLILESASTNQTSMYLCASSLGRGGNQPQHFGDGTRLSIL.

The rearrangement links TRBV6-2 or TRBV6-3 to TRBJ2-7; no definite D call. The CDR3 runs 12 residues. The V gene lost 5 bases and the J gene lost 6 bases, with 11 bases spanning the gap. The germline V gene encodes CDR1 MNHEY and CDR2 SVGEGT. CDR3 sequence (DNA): TGTGCCAGCAGTGAGCCGCGTGGCGAGCAGTACTTC. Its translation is CASSEPRGEQYF.

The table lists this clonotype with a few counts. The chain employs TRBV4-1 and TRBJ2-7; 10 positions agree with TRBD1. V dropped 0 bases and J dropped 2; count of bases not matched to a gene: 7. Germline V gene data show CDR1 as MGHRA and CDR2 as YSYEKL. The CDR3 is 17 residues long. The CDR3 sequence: CASSQDGPGQGTYEQYF. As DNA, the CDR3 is TGCGCCAGCAGCCAAGACGGCCCGGGACAGGGGACCTACGAGCAGTACTTC.

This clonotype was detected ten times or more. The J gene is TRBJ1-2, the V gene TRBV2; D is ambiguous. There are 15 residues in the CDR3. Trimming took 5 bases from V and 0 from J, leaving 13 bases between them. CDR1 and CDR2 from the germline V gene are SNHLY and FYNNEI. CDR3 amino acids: CASSTAVQANYGYTF. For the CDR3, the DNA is TGTGCCAGCAGTACGGCCGTCCAAGCTAACTATGGCTACACCTTC.

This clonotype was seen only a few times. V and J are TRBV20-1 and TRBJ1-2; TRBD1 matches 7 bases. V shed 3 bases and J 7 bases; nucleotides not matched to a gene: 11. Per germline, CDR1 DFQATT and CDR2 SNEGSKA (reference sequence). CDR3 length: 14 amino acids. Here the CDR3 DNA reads TGCAGTGCTAGGGGACAGACTCGGGGAAGTGGCTACACCTTC. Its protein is CSARGQTRGSGYTF.

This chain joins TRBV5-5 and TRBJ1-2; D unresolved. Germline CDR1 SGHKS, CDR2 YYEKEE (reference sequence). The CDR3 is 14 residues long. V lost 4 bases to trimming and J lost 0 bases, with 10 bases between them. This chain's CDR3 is CASSRELTNYGYTF. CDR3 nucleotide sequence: TGTGCCAGCAGCAGGGAATTGACTAACTATGGCTACACCTTC.